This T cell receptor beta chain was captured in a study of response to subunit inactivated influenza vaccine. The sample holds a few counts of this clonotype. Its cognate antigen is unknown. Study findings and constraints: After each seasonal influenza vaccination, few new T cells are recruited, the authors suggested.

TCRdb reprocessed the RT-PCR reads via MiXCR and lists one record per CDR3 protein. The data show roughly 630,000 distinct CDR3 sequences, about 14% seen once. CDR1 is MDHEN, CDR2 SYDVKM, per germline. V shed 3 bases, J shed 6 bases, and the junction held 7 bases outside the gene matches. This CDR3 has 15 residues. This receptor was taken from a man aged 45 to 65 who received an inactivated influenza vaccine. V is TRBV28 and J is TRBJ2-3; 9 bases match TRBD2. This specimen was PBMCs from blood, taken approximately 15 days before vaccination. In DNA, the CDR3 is TGTGCCAGCAGTTTCAGGGCGGGGGGGCAGGATACGCAGTATTTT. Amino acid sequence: CASSFRAGGQDTQYF.